The clone carrying this TCR beta chain has a handful of counts. No antigen is known for it. The data were taken from a study of T cells in Graves' hyperthyroidism and ophthalmopathy. The length of the CDR3 is 13 residues. With 5 bases removed from V and 6 bases from J, the gap between germline ends came to 10 bases. Regions amplified from RNA transcripts were the TCR beta CDR3 regions. HTBI primers were the set used in a first-round RT-PCR of the TCR CDR3. TCRdb itself ran the multiplex PCR reads through MiXCR, one entry per CDR3 protein. There are around 700,000 distinct CDR3 sequences in the sample; about 17% occur only once, and 15% to 20% lies in the top ten. Based on clinical symptoms, serum thyroxine and TRAb, thyroid ultrasound and orbital computed tomography, diagnoses were reached. It was 10 ml of fresh peripheral blood that supplied the PBMCs. General study points: Onset of ophthalmopathy came a median 6.5 months after the model predicted it.

The sample comprised blood. The J gene is TRBJ1-4, the V gene TRBV12-3 or TRBV12-4; no clear D gene. The receptor was isolated from a woman in her 50s with Graves' hyperthyroidism that later progressed to Graves' ophthalmopathy. The CDR3 is CASSPSLDEKLFF. In nucleotides, the CDR3 is TGTGCCAGCAGTCCTAGTCTGGATGAAAAACTGTTTTTT.